These 16 T cell receptor beta chains were sequenced from one sample in a study of blood T cell repertoires in COVID-19. Clones were sequenced by immunoSEQ multiplex PCR, and TCRdb holds only the in-frame ones, with some missing. The data hold around 81,000 clones, with 83% observed a single time. Material: peripheral blood. Source of these receptors: an elderly man with acute or convalescent COVID-19.

The J gene is TRBJ2-1, the V gene TRBV29-1, with 7 positions matching TRBD2. The CDR3 spans 12 residues. Germline-derived CDR1 and CDR2 are SQVTM and ANQGSEA. Losses at the gene ends were 2 bases for V and 8 bases for J; bases not matched to a gene: 3. CDR3 loop: CSVEWGGDEQFF. CDR3 DNA: TGCAGCGTTGAATGGGGAGGGGATGAGCAGTTCTTC.

The chain links TRBV7-9 to TRBJ1-2; possibly TRBD1 for D (6 bases). Trimming shortened V by 2 bases and J by 2 bases, and 12 bases separated the two germline ends. Looked up from germline, CDR1 is SEHNR and CDR2 is FQNEAQ (reference sequence). The CDR3 runs to 15 residues. This CDR3 reads CASSLTQGPNYGYTF. The CDR3 region has the DNA TGTGCCAGCAGCTTAACCCAGGGGCCCAACTATGGCTACACCTTC.

The V gene is TRBV9, the J gene TRBJ2-7; 13 bases agree with TRBD2. CDR1 and CDR2 (germline): SGDLS, YYNGEE. The CDR3 covers 16 residues. V trimming: 4 bases; J trimming: 3 bases; junction bases outside the gene matches: 7. CDR3 sequence (DNA): TGTGCCAGCAGCTCCCGGACTAGCGGGGGAGACTACGAGCAGTACTTC. Its translation: CASSSRTSGGDYEQYF.

V and J are TRBV9 and TRBJ2-1, with 10 nucleotides matching TRBD2. Trimming cost V 0 bases and J 0 bases; bases outside gene matches: 12. Germline V gives CDR1 SGDLS, CDR2 YYNGEE. The CDR3 is 20 residues long. CDR3: CASSVEGGLAKGSSYNEQFF. CDR3 DNA: TGTGCCAGCAGCGTAGAAGGGGGACTAGCGAAGGGAAGCTCCTACAATGAGCAGTTCTTC.

The chain joins TRBV18 to TRBJ2-7; tentatively, D is TRBD2 (5 bases). The CDR3 covers 18 residues. CDR1 is KGHSH, CDR2 LQKENI, per germline. Trimming took off 1 base at V and 3 bases at J, with 22 bases between the two ends. CDR3 coding DNA: TGTGCCAGCTCACCACTAAAAGTTAGCGACACCCGGGACTACGAGCAGTACTTC. Its translation: CASSPLKVSDTRDYEQYF.

The rearrangement links TRBV4-1 to TRBJ2-7; TRBD1 might be the D (5 bases). The length of the CDR3 is 16 residues. Deletions cut 4 bases from V and 6 bases from J, with 22 bases between. Germline V gene sequence: CDR1 MGHRA, CDR2 YSYEKL. The CDR3: CASSPRWQGSIVEQYF. The CDR3, as DNA: TGCGCCAGCAGCCCTCGTTGGCAGGGATCTATCGTCGAGCAGTACTTC.

This chain links TRBV27 with TRBJ2-5; 10 nucleotides match TRBD1. The CDR3 contains 13 residues. V was pared by 7 bases and J by 6 bases, with 5 bases of the junction left unmatched. Germline V gene lookup returns CDR1 MNHEY and CDR2 SMNVEV (reference sequence). The CDR3 protein is CASIDRGRKTQYF. The CDR3 coding sequence is TGTGCCAGCATCGACAGGGGGCGAAAGACCCAGTACTTC.

CDR3 amino acids: CASRPHRDDQETQYF. CDR3 coding DNA: TGTGCAAGTCGCCCGCACAGGGACGACCAAGAGACCCAGTACTTC. The gene calls are TRBV12-2 and TRBJ2-5; the D call in the table, TRBD1, was not verified against the DNA. TRBV12-2 is listed as a pseudogene. CDR3 length: 15 amino acids.

There are a few counts of this clone. J is TRBJ2-1 and V is TRBV6-6, with D possibly being TRBD1 (7 bases). There are 14 residues in the CDR3. CDR1 MNHNY and CDR2 SVGAGI come from the germline V gene (reference sequence). Trimming took off 4 bases at V and 5 bases at J, with 12 bases between the two ends. As DNA, the CDR3 is TGTGCCAGCAGTTCCCAGGGGGGAGACAATGAGCAGTTCTTC. This encodes CASSSQGGDNEQFF.

The J gene is TRBJ2-5, the V gene TRBV24-1; maybe TRBD1 (7 bases). The CDR3 extends over 19 amino acids. V gave up 5 bases and J gave up 1 base, with 25 bases separating them. Looked up from germline, CDR1 is KGHDR and CDR2 is SFDVKD. DNA of the CDR3: TGTGCCACCAGTGGACCAGGACAGGCCCCGGGGGTCCCCCAAGAGACCCAGTACTTC. Translated, it gives CATSGPGQAPGVPQETQYF.

CDR3 nucleotide sequence: TGTGCCAGCAGCTTAGCATTGTCTAGCGGGACACAAAAGACCCAGTACTTC. It is translated as CASSLALSSGTQKTQYF. The V and J genes are TRBV11-2 and TRBJ2-5, with TRBD2 identical over 9 bases. CDR3 length equals 17 residues. Germline V gives CDR1 SGHAT, CDR2 FQNNGV. V lost 1 base to trimming and J lost 6 bases; unmatched junction nucleotides: 12.

The chain uses TRBV6-2 or TRBV6-3 and TRBJ2-3; no definite D call. The CDR3 runs 13 residues. The germline V gene encodes CDR1 MNHEY and CDR2 SVGEGT. V was shortened by 6 bases and J by 2 bases, with 9 bases between the two germline ends. The CDR3 DNA follows: TGTGCCAGCAGCCGCTACCCCACAGATACGCAGTATTTT. It codes for CASSRYPTDTQYF.

This clone has just a few counts. The V and J genes are TRBV28 and TRBJ1-1, with a possible D match to TRBD1 (6 bases). The ends were cut back, 9 bases at V and 0 bases at J, with 23 bases in the middle. CDR1 MDHEN and CDR2 SYDVKM come from the germline V gene. There are 17 residues in the CDR3. CDR3 sequence reads: CASRSYRAFAMNTEAFF. The CDR3 nucleotides read TGTGCCAGTCGCTCCTACAGGGCCTTCGCTATGAACACTGAAGCTTTCTTT.

J is TRBJ1-5 and V is TRBV12-3 or TRBV12-4; 8 bases match TRBD1. The CDR3 has 13 residues. V trimming: 6 bases; J trimming: 4 bases; junction bases outside the gene matches: 2. The CDR3 region is CASSGQGNQPQHF. CDR3 sequence (DNA): TGTGCCAGCAGCGGACAGGGTAATCAGCCCCAGCATTTT.

V and J are TRBV19 and TRBJ2-7, with 9 bases matching TRBD1. Trimming at V came to 5 bases and at J to 0 bases, leaving 5 bases not matched to a gene. This CDR3 is built from 15 residues. Per the germline V gene, CDR1 is LNHDA and CDR2 is SQIVND (reference sequence). The CDR3 bases are TGTGCCAGTAGTCAGGGGACAGGGAACTCCTACGAGCAGTACTTC. Residues: CASSQGTGNSYEQYF.

This clone was seen a few times. This chain uses TRBV19 with TRBJ1-1, with a tentative D call TRBD1 (6 bases). Trimming took 9 bases from V and 1 from J, leaving 12 bases between them. The CDR3 covers 13 residues. The V gene's germline CDR1 is LNHDA and CDR2 SQIVND (reference sequence). Here the CDR3 reads CASLGQQNTEAFF. The CDR3 region has the DNA TGTGCCAGCCTAGGACAGCAGAACACTGAAGCTTTCTTT.